This T cell receptor (beta chain) came from a study of neurological immune-mediated disorders. TCRdb analysed the 5' RACE reads with MiXCR anew, one entry per CDR3 protein. The sample contains about 28,000 distinct CDR3 sequences, 9.5% to 15% of which appear only once. This CDR3 spans 17 amino acids. Per the germline V gene, CDR1 is SQVTM and CDR2 is ANQGSEA. V dropped 2 bases and J dropped 7; count of bases not matched to a gene: 17. The receptor comes from a man in his fifties or sixties in good health. V is TRBV29-1 and J is TRBJ2-1, with 7 bases aligning to TRBD2. Source material: PBMCs. The CDR3 here is CSVEKPYGGREVNEQFF. The CDR3 DNA reads as TGCAGCGTTGAAAAGCCCTACGGGGGTCGGGAGGTGAATGAGCAGTTCTTC.